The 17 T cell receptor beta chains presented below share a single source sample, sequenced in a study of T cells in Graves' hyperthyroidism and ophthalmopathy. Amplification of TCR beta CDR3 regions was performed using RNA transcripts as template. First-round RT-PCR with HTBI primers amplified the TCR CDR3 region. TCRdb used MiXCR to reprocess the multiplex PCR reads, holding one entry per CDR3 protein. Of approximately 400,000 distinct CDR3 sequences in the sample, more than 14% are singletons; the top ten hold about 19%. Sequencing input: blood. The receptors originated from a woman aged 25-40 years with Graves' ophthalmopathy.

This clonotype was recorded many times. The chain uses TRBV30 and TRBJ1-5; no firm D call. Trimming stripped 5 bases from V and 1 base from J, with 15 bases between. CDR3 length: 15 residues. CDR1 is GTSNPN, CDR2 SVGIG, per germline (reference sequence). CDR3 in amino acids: CAWGRPDSSNQPQHF. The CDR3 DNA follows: TGTGCCTGGGGTCGCCCGGACTCCAGCAATCAGCCCCAGCATTTT.

The CDR3 region has the DNA TGTGCCAGCAGCCAAGGACTAGCGGGAGATGTAGGAGATACGCAGTATTTT. Translated: CASSQGLAGDVGDTQYF. The chain has TRBV7-2 and TRBJ2-3, with 13 bases lining up with TRBD2. CDR1 SGHTA and CDR2 FQGNSA come from the germline V gene. The CDR3 runs to 17 residues. The V segment lost 5 bases and the J segment 5 bases; nucleotides outside the gene matches: 10. Combining the CDR3 with reference TRBV7-2 and TRBJ2-3 gives the whole variable domain GAGVSQSPSNKVTEKGKDVELRCDPISGHTALYWYRQSLGQGLEFLIYFQGNSAPDKSGLPSDRFSAERTGGSVSTLTIQRTQQEDSAVYLCASSQGLAGDVGDTQYFGPGTRLTVL.

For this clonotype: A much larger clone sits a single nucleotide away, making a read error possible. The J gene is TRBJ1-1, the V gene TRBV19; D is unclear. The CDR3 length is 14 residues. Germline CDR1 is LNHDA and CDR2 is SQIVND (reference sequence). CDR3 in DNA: TGTGTCAGCCAGGTTGCAGTGGGTTCCACTGAAGCTTTCTTT. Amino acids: CVSQVAVGSTEAFF.

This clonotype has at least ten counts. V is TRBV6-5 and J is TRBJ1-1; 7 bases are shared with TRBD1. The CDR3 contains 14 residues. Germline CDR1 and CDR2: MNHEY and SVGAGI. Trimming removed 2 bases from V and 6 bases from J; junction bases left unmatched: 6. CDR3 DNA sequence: TGTGCCAGCAGTTACCCGCAGGGGGTGGCTGAAGCTTTCTTT. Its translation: CASSYPQGVAEAFF.

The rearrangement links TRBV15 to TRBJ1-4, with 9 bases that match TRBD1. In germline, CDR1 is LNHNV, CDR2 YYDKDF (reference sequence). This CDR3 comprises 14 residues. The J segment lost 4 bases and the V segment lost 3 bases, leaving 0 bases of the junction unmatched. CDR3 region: CATSRDRGNEKLFF. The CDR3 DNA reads TGTGCCACCAGCAGGGACAGGGGTAATGAAAAACTGTTTTTT.

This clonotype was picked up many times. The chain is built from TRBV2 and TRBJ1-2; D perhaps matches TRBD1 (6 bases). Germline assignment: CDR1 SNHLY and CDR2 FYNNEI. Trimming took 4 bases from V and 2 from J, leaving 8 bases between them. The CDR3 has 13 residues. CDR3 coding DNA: TGTGCCAGCAGTGCAGGGGCAAACTATGGCTACACCTTC. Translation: CASSAGANYGYTF.

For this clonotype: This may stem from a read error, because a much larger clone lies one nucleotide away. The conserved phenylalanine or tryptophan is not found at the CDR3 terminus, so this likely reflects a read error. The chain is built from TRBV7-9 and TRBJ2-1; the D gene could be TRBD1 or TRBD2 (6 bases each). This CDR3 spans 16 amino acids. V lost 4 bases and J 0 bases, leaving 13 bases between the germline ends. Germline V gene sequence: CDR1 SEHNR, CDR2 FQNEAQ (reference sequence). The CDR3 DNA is TGTGCCAGCAGCTCCGCGGGACACCCCTCCTACAATGAGCAGTTCTCC. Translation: CASSSAGHPSYNEQFS.

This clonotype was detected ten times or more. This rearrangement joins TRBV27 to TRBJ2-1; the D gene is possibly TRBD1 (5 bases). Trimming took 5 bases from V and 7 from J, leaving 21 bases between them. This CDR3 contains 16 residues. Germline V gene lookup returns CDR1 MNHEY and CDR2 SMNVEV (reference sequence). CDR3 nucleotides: TGTGCCAGCAGTGCTACCGTAGCTGTCCCAGGGAATGAGCAGTTCTTC. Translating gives CASSATVAVPGNEQFF.

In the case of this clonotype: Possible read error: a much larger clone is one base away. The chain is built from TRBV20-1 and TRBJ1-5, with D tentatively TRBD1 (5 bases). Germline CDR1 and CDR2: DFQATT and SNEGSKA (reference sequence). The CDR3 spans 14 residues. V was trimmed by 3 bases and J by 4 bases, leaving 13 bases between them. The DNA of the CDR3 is TGCAGTGCTAGTCCAAGGGGCTTAAATCAGCCCCAGCATTTT. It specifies CSASPRGLNQPQHF.

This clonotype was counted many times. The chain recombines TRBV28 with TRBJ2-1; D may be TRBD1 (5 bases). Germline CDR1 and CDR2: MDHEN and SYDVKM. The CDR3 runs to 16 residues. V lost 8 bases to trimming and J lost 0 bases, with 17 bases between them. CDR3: CASALRGRFSYNEQFF. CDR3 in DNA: TGTGCCAGCGCCCTTAGGGGAAGGTTCTCCTACAATGAGCAGTTCTTC.

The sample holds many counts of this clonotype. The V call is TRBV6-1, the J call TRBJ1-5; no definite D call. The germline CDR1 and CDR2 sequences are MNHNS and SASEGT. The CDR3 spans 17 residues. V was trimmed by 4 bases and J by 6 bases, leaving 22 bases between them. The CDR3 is CASSGGLWGANVQPQHF. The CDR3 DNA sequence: TGTGCCAGCAGTGGAGGGCTCTGGGGTGCCAACGTTCAGCCCCAGCATTTT.

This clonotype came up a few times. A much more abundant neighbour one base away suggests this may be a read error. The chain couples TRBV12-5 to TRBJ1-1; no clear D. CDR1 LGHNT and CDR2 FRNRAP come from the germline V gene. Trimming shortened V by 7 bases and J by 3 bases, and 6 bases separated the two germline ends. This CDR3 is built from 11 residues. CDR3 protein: CASALYTEAFF. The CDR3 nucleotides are TGTGCTAGTGCCCTATACACTGAAGCTTTCTTT.

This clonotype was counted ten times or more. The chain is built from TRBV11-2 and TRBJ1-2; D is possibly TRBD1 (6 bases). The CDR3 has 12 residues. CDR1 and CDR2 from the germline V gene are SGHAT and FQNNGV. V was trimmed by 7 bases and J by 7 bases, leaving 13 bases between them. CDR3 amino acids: CASTMGAGGYTF. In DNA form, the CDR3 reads TGTGCCAGCACTATGGGGGCAGGTGGCTACACCTTC.

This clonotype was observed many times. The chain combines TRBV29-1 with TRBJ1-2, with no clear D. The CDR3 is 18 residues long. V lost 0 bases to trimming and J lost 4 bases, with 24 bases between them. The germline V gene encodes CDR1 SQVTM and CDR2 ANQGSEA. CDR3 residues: CSVEDRRRRRALSYGYTF. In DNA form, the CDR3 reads TGCAGCGTTGAAGATCGAAGGCGAAGGAGGGCGCTAAGCTATGGCTACACCTTC.

CDR3 DNA: TGTGCCAGCAGCCAAGCTAGGGGACTAGCGAACGGGGAGCTGTTTTTT. Translation: CASSQARGLANGELFF. The chain employs TRBV3-1 and TRBJ2-2; TRBD2 matches 10 bases. The CDR3 totals 16 residues. The V segment lost 1 base and the J segment 7 bases; nucleotides outside the gene matches: 6. The V gene's germline CDR1 is LGHDT and CDR2 YNNKEL (reference sequence).

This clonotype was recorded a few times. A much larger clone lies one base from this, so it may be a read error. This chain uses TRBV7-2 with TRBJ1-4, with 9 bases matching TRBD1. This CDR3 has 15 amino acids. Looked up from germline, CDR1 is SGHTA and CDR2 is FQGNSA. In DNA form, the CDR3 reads TGTGCCAGCAGCTCAGACAGGGGGTCGGGTGAAGAACTGTTTTTT. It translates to CASSSDRGSGEELFF.

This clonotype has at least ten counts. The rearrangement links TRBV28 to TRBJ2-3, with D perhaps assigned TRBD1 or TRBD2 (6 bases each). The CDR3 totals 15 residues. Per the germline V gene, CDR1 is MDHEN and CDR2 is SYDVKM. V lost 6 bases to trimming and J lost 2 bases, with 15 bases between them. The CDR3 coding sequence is TGTGCCAGCAGCGAGAAGGGGGGAAACACAGATACGCAGTATTTT. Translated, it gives CASSEKGGNTDTQYF.